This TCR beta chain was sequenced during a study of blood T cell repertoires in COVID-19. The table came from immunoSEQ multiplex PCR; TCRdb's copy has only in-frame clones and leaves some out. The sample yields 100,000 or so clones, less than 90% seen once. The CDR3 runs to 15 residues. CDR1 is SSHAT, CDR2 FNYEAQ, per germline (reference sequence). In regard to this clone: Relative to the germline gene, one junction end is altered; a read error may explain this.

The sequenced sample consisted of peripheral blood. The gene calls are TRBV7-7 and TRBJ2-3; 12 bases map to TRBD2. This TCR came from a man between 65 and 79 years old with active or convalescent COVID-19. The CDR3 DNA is TGTGCTAGCAGCGCTAGCGGGGGGGGCACAGATACGCAGTATTTT. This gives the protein CASSASGGGTDTQYF.